This TCR beta chain was captured by sequencing in a study of control samples from healthy donors and cancer patients. Assay: immunoSEQ multiplex PCR; the TCRdb copy retains only in-frame clones and omits some. In the table there are about 150,000 clones, approximately 93% of which are singletons. The V and J ends lost 5 bases and 2 bases respectively, with 18 bases between them. CDR3 length: 16 amino acids. Germline V gene lookup returns CDR1 MNHEY and CDR2 SMNVEV (reference sequence). Specimen: blood. This receptor was identified in a man aged 18 to 29 in good health. J is TRBJ1-1 and V is TRBV27, with D possibly TRBD1 on 6 matching bases. Written as DNA, the CDR3 is TGTGCCAGCAGTAGGCAAAGGGACACTAGAAACACTGAAGCTTTCTTT. This gives the protein CASSRQRDTRNTEAFF.